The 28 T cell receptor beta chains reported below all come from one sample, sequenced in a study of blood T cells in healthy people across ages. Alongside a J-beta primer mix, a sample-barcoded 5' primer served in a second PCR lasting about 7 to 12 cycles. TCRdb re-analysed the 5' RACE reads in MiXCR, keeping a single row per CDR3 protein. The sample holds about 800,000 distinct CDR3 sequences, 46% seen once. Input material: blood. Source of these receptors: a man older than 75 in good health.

The CDR3 protein is CASSLAKKRETQYF. CDR3 sequence (DNA): TGCGCCAGCAGCTTGGCCAAGAAGAGGGAGACCCAGTACTTC. The rearrangement joins TRBV5-1 to TRBJ2-7; D not certain. The tail of the sequence fits TRBJ2-5 better, so the J call may be wrong. CDR3 length: 14 amino acids. CDR1 SGHRS and CDR2 YFSETQ come from the germline V gene.

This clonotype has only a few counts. The CDR3: CASTTLWGHSNQPQHF. The CDR3 coding sequence is TGTGCCAGCACCACTCTCTGGGGACATAGCAATCAGCCCCAGCATTTT. The chain recombines TRBV12-3 or TRBV12-4 with TRBJ1-5; tentatively, D is TRBD1 (6 bases). Trimming shortened V by 7 bases and J by 0 bases, and 16 bases separated the two germline ends. This CDR3 has 16 amino acids.

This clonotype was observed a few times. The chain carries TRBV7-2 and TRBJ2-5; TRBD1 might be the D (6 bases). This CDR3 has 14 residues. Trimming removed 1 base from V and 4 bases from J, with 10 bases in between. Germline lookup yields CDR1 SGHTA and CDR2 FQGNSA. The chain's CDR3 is CASSLESRGETQYF. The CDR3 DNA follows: TGTGCCAGCAGCTTAGAGTCCAGGGGAGAGACCCAGTACTTC.

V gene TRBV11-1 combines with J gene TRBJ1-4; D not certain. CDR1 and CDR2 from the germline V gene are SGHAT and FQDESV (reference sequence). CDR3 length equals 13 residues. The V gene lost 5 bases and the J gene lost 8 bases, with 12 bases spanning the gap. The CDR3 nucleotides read TGTGCCAGCAGCCTTGACCCAACGGAAAAACTGTTTTTT. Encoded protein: CASSLDPTEKLFF.

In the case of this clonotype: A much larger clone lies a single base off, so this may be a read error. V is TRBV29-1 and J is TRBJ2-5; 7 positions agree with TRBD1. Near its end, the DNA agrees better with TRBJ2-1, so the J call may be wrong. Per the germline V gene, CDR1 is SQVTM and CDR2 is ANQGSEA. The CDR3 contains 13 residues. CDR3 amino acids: CSVEGDSQETQFF. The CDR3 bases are TGCAGCGTTGAAGGGGACAGTCAAGAGACCCAGTTCTTC.

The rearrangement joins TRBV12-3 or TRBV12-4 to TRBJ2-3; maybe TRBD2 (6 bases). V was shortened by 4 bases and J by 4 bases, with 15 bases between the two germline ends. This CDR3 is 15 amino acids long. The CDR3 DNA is TGTGCCAGCAGTTCCGGGAGTATGAGCGCAGATACGCAGTATTTT. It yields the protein CASSSGSMSADTQYF.

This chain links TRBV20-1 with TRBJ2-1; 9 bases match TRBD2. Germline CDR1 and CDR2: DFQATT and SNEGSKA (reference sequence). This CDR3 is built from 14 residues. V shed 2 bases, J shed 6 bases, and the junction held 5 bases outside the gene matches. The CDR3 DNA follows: TGCAGTGCTAGAACGACTAGCGGATTCAATGAGCAGTTCTTC. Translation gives CSARTTSGFNEQFF.

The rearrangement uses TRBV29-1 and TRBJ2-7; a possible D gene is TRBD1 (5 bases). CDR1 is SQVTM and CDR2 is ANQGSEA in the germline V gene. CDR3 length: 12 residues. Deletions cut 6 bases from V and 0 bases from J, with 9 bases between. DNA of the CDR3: TGCAGCGTCGCAGGGTTCTCCTACGAGCAGTACTTC. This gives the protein CSVAGFSYEQYF.

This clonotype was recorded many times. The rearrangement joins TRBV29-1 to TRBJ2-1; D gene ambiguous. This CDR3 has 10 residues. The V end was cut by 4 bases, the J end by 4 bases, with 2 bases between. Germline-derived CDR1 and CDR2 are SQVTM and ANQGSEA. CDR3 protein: CSVGYNEQFF. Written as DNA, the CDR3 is TGCAGCGTTGGGTACAATGAGCAGTTCTTC.

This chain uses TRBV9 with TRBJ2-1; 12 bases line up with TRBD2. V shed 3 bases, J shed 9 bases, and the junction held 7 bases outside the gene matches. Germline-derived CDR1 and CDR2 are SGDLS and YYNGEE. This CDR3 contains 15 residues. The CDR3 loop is CASSGELAGGSEQFF. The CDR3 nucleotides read TGTGCCAGCAGCGGAGAACTAGCGGGAGGATCTGAGCAGTTCTTC. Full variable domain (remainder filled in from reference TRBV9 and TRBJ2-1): DSGVTQTPKHLITATGQRVTLRCSPRSGDLSVYWYQQSLDQGLQFLIQYYNGEERAKGNILERFSAQQFPDLHSELNLSSLELGDSALYFCASSGELAGGSEQFFGPGTRLTVL.

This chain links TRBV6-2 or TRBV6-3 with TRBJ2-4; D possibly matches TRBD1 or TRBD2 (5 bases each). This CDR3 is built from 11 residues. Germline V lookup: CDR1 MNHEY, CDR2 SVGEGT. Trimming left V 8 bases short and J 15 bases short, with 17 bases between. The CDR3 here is CASEFGTYTYF. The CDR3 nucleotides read TGTGCCAGCGAATTCGGGACGTACACGTACTTC.

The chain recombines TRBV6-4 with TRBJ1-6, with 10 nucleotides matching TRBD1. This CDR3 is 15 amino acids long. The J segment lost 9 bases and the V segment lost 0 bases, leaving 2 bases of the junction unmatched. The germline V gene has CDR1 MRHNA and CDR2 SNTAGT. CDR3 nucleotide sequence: TGTGCCAGCAGTGACTCGGGACAGGGGCGTTCACCCCTCCACTTT. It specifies CASSDSGQGRSPLHF.

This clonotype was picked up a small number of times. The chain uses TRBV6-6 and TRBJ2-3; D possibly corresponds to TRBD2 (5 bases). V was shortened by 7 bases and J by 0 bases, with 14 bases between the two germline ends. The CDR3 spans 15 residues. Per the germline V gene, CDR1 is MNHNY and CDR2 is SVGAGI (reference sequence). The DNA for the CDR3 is TGTGCCAGCACCCCGGACTTTATTAGCACAGATACGCAGTATTTT. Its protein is CASTPDFISTDTQYF.

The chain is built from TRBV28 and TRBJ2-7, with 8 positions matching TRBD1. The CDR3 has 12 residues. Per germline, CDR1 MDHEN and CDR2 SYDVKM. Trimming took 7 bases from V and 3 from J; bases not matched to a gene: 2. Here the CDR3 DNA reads TGTGCCAGCACCGGGACAGGCTACGAGCAGTACTTC. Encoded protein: CASTGTGYEQYF.

In DNA form, the CDR3 reads TGTGCCAGCACCTCGGGACGGCCCCGTCGGGGAGGATTGAACACTGAAGCTTTCTTT. It is translated as CASTSGRPRRGGLNTEAFF. V and J are TRBV25-1 and TRBJ1-1, with D possibly TRBD1 on 5 matching bases. Trimming left V 7 bases short and J 0 bases short, with 27 bases between. The CDR3 contains 19 residues. Germline CDR1 reads MGHDK; CDR2 reads SYGVNS.

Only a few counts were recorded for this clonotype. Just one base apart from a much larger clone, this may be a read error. As DNA, the CDR3 is TGCAGCGTTGTAAGGTTAACAGGAGATACGCAGTATTTT. Its protein product is CSVVRLTGDTQYF. This chain joins TRBV29-1 and TRBJ2-3; D possibly corresponds to TRBD1 (5 bases). The CDR3 runs 13 residues. Trimming removed 4 bases from V and 5 bases from J, with 13 bases in between. CDR1 and CDR2 from the germline V gene are SQVTM and ANQGSEA.

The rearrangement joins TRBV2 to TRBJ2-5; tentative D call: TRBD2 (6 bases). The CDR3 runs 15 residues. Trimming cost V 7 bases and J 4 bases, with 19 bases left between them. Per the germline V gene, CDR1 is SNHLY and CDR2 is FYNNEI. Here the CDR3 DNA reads TGTGCCAGCACTACTCCCGGAGGGGTTTCAGAGACCCAGTACTTC. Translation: CASTTPGGVSETQYF. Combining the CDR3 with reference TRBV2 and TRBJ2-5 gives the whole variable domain EPEVTQTPSHQVTQMGQEVILRCVPISNHLYFYWYRQILGQKVEFLVSFYNNEISEKSEIFDDQFSVERPDGSNFTLKIRSTKLEDSAMYFCASTTPGGVSETQYFGPGTRLLVL.

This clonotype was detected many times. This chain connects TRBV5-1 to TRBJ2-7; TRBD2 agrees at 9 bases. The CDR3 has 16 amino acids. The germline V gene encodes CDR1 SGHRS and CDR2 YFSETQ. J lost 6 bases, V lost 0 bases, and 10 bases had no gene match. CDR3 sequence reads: CASSLDTGGRASEQYF. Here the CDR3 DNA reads TGCGCCAGCAGCTTGGATACCGGCGGGAGGGCTAGCGAGCAGTACTTC.

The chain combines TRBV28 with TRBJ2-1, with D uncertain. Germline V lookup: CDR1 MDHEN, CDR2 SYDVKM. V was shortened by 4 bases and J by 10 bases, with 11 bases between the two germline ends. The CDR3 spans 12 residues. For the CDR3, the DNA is TGTGCCAGCAGTTCCTTGATCAACGAGCAGTTCTTC. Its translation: CASSSLINEQFF.

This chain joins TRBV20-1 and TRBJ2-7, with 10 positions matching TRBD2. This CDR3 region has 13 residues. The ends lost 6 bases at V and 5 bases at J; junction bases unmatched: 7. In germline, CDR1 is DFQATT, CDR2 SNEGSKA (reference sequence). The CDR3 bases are TGCAGTGCCACCCAGCTAGCGGGAGACGAGCAGTACTTC. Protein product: CSATQLAGDEQYF.

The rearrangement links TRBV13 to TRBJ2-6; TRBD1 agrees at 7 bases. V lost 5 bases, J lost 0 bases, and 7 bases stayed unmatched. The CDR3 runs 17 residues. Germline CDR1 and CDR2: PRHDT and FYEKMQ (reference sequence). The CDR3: CASSPGQVVSGANVLTF. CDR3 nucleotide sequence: TGTGCCAGCAGCCCCGGACAGGTAGTCTCTGGGGCCAACGTCCTGACTTTC.

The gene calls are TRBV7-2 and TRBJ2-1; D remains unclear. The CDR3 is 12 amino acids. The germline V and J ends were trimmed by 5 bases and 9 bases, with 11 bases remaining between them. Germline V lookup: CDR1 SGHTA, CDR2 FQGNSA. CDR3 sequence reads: CASSLTVTEQFF. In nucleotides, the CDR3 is TGTGCCAGCAGCCTCACGGTTACTGAGCAGTTCTTC.

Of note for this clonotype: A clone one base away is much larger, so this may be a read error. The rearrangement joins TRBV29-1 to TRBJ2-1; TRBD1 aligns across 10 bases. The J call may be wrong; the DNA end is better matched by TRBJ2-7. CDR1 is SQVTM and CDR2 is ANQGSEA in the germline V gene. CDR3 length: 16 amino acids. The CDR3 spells CSVEPLRQGAYNEQYF. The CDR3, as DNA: TGCAGCGTTGAGCCACTTCGACAGGGGGCCTACAATGAGCAGTACTTC.

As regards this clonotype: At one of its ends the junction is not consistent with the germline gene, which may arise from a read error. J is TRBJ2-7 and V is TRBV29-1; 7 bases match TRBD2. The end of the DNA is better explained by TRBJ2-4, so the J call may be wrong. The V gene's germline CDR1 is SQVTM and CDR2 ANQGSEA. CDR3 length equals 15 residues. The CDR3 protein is CSVEDTASGANIQYF. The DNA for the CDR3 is TGCAGTGTTGAAGACACGGCGAGCGGGGCAAACATTCAGTACTTC.

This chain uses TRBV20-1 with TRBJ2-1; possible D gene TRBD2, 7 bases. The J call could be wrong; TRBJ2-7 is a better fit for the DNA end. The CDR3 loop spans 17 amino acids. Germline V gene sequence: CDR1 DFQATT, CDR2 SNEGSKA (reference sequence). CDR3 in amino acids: CSAPGALAESSYNEQYF. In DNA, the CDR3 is TGCAGTGCTCCGGGGGCCCTAGCGGAAAGCTCCTACAATGAGCAGTACTTC.

The CDR3 here is CASSHRDRHPNIQYF. The DNA of the CDR3 is TGTGCCAGTAGTCATCGGGACCGACATCCAAACATTCAGTACTTC. The V call is TRBV19, the J call TRBJ2-4, with D possibly called TRBD1 or TRBD2 (5 bases each). Germline V gene sequence: CDR1 LNHDA, CDR2 SQIVND (reference sequence). V gave up 5 bases and J gave up 6 bases, with 17 bases separating them. CDR3 length: 15 residues.

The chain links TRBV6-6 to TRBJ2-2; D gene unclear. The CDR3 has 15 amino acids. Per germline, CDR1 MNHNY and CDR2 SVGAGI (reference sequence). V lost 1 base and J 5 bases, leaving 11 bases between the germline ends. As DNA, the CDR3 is TGTGCCAGCAGTTACTTGGCAGTTGATACCGGGGAGCTGTTTTTT. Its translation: CASSYLAVDTGELFF.

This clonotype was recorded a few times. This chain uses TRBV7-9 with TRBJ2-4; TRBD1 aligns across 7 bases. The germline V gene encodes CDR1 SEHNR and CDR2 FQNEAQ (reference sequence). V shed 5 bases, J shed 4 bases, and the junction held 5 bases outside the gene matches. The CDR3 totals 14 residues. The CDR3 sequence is CASSPMTGKNIQYF. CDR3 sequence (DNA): TGTGCCAGCAGCCCCATGACAGGGAAAAACATTCAGTACTTC.